These 4 T cell receptor beta chains share one sample of origin, sequenced in a study of blood T cell repertoires in COVID-19. TCRdb's copy holds only in-frame clones and misses some; the assay was immunoSEQ multiplex PCR. The repertoire has 150,000 to 180,000 clones, roughly 84% of them found once; the top ten carry 0.6% to 0.65%. The specimen was peripheral blood. The source is a man aged 60 to 75 with COVID-19, enrolled during active disease.

The chain couples TRBV4-3 to TRBJ2-1; TRBD2 agrees at 8 bases. The CDR3 extends over 15 amino acids. The V and J ends lost 0 bases and 13 bases, in that order; junction bases with no gene match: 11. Germline V CDR1 and CDR2: LGHNA, YSLEER. CDR3 in DNA: TGCGCCAGCAGCCAAGAGCGCTCGAACGGGGGGGGTCAGTTCTTC. This translates into CASSQERSNGGGQFF.

The gene calls are TRBV14 and TRBJ1-6; 8 bases map to TRBD1. The CDR3 extends over 15 amino acids. Germline lookup yields CDR1 SGHDN and CDR2 FVKESK. Losses at the gene ends were 6 bases for V and 10 bases for J; bases not matched to a gene: 11. CDR3 loop: CASSFIDRGTSPLHF. The CDR3 DNA reads as TGTGCCAGCAGTTTCATCGACAGGGGAACCTCACCCCTCCACTTT.

The rearrangement uses TRBV11-2 and TRBJ1-2; 9 bases match TRBD1. CDR1 and CDR2 from the germline V gene are SGHAT and FQNNGV. The CDR3 extends over 15 amino acids. V lost 6 bases and J lost 0; bases outside the gene matches: 5. The CDR3 is CASRDRGVANYGYTF. The CDR3 region has the DNA TGTGCCAGCAGGGACAGGGGCGTAGCTAACTATGGCTACACCTTC.

This clone was seen a few times. The J gene is TRBJ2-5, the V gene TRBV7-2, with no clear D. The germline V gene has CDR1 SGHTA and CDR2 FQGNSA. The ends were cut back, 5 bases at V and 4 bases at J, with 14 bases in the middle. The CDR3 totals 14 residues. The CDR3 region is CASSPRAPPETQYF. Written as DNA, the CDR3 is TGTGCCAGCAGCCCCAGAGCGCCTCCAGAGACCCAGTACTTC.